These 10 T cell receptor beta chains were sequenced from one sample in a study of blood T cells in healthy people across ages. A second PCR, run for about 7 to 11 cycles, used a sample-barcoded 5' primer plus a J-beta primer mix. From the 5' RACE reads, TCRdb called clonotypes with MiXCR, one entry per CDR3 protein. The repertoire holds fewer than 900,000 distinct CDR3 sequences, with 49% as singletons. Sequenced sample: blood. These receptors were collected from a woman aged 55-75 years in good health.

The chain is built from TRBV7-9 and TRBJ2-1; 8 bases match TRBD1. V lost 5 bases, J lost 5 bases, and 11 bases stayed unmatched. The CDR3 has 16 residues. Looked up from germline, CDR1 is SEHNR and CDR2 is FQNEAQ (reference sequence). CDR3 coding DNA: TGTGCCAGCAGCGGGAACGGAGGGACAGGTAACAATGAGCAGTTCTTC. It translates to CASSGNGGTGNNEQFF.

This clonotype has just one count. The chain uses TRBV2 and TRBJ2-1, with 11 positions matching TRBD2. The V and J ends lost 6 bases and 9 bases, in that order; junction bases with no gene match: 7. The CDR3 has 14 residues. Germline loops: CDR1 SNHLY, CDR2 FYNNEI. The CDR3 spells CASSPTSGKGEQFF. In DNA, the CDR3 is TGTGCCAGCAGCCCGACTAGCGGGAAGGGTGAGCAGTTCTTC.

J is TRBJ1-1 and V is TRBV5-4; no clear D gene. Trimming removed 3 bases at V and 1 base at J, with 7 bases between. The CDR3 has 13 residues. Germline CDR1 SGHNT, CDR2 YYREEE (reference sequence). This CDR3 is CASSSTTNTEAFF. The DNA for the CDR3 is TGTGCCAGCAGCTCGACAACGAACACTGAAGCTTTCTTT.

The CDR3 region is CASSLDDGGDQPQHF. In nucleotides, the CDR3 is TGTGCCAGCAGTCTTGACGACGGAGGGGATCAGCCCCAGCATTTT. The rearrangement links TRBV2 to TRBJ1-5; maybe TRBD1 (5 bases). Germline CDR1 SNHLY, CDR2 FYNNEI. The length of the CDR3 is 15 residues. The V end lost 5 bases, the J end lost 5 bases, and 16 bases lay between the germline ends.

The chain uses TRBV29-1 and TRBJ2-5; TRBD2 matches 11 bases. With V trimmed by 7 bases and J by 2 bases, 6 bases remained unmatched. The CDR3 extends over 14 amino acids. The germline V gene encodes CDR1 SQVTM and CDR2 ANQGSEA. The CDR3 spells CSARPSGGQETQYF. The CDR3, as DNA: TGCAGCGCCCGACCTAGCGGGGGGCAAGAGACCCAGTACTTC.

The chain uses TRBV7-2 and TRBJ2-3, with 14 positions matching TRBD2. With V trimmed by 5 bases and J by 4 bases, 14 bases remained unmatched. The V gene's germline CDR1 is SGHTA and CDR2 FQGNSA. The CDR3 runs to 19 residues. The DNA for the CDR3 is TGTGCCAGCAGCACAAAGGGAAGGGGGACTAGCGGGAGCCCAGATACGCAGTATTTT. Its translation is CASSTKGRGTSGSPDTQYF.

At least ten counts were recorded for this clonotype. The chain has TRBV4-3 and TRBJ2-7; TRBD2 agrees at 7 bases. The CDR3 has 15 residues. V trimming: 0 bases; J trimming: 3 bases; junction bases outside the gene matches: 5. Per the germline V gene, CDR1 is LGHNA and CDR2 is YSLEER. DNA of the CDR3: TGCGCCAGCAGCCAAGAGGCGGGAGCCCTCTACGAGCAGTACTTC. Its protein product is CASSQEAGALYEQYF.

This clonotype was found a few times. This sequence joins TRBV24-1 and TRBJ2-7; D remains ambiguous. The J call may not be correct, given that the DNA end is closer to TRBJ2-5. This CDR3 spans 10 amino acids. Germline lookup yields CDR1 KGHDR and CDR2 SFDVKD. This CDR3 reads CATPPETQYF. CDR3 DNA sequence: TGTGCCACCCCCCCAGAGACCCAGTACTTC.

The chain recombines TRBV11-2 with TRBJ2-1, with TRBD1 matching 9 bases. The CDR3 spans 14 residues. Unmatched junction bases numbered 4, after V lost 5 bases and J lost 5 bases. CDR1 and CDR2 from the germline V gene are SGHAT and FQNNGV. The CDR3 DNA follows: TGTGCCAGCAGCCCCGGGACAGGGAACAATGAGCAGTTCTTC. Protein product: CASSPGTGNNEQFF.

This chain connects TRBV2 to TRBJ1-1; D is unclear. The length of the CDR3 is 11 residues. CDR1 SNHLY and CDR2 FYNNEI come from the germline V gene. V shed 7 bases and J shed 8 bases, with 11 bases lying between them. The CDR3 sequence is CASKRGLEAFF. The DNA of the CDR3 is TGTGCCAGCAAACGAGGCTTGGAAGCTTTCTTT.